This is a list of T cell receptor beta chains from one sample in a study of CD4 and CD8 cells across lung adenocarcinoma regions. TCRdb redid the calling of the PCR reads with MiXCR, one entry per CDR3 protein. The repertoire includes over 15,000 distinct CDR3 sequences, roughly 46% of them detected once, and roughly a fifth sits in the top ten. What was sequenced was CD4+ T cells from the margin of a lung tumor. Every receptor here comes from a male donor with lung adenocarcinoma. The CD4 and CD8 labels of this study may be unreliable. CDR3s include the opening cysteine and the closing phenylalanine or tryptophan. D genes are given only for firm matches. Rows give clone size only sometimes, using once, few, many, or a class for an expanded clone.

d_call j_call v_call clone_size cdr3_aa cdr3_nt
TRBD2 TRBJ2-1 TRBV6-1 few CASKVTSGSEKQFF TGTGCCAGCAAGGTGACTAGCGGGAGCGAAAAGCAGTTCTTC
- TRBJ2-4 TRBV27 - CASRTGLRYKNIQYF TGTGCCAGCAGGACGGGGCTGCGATACAAAAACATTCAGTACTTC
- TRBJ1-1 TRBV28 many CASIGFPNTEAFF TGTGCCAGCATTGGTTTCCCGAACACTGAAGCTTTCTTT
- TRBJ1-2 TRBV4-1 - CASSQFDTSTNYYGYTF TGCGCCAGCAGCCAATTCGACACTTCAACGAATTACTATGGCTACACCTTC
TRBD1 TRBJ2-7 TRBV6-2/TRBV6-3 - CASSTRQGPTYEQYF TGTGCCAGCAGTACACGACAGGGTCCAACCTACGAGCAGTACTTC
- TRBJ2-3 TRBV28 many CASSTSYGLADTDTQYF TGTGCCAGCAGCACATCCTACGGGCTGGCGGACACAGATACGCAGTATTTT
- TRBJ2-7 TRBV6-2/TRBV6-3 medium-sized CASSYSFGVRLEQYF TGTGCCAGCAGTTACTCCTTCGGGGTAAGGCTCGAGCAGTACTTC
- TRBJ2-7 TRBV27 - CASSLSSGGVPYEQYF TGTGCCAGCAGTTTATCCTCGGGTGGAGTACCCTACGAGCAGTACTTC
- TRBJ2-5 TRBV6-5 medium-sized CAVEGLPRGTQYF TGTGCCGTCGAAGGACTACCAAGAGGGACCCAGTACTTC
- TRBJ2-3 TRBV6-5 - CASSYSGRLGTDTQYF TGTGCCAGCAGTTACTCTGGGCGCCTAGGGACAGATACGCAGTATTTT
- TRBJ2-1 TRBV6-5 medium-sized CASTVFSYNEQFF TGTGCCAGCACGGTGTTCTCCTACAATGAGCAGTTCTTC
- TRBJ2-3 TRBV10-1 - CARGEGGRGTETQYF TGCGCCAGGGGTGAGGGGGGACGAGGCACAGAGACCCAGTACTTT
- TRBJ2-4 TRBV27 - CASILGLGAKNTQYF TGTGCCAGCATCTTGGGGCTGGGAGCCAAAAACACGCAGTACTTC